These 21 T cell receptor beta chains were all obtained from the same sample, sequenced in a study of T-cell reconstitution after alpha-beta-depleted transplantation in children. Using unique molecular identifiers, the investigators prepared the TCRbeta library. Each CDR3 protein is one row after TCRdb ran MiXCR on the PCR reads. The sample lists some 590,000 distinct CDR3 sequences, 10% seen once, with roughly 4% in the top ten. The sequences come from PBMCs from the stem cell graft donor, collected from the stem cell graft. The source of these receptors is a human donor who donated a stem cell graft to a child with acute myeloid leukemia.

The gene calls are TRBV18 and TRBJ2-3, with TRBD2 as a possible D gene (5 bases). V was pared by 3 bases and J by 1 base, with 14 bases between. Per germline, CDR1 KGHSH and CDR2 LQKENI. This CDR3 has 16 residues. This CDR3 reads CASSPLRGSGTDTQYF. CDR3 sequence (DNA): TGTGCCAGCTCACCCCTGCGTGGTAGCGGCACAGATACGCAGTATTTT.

The rearrangement uses TRBV6-2 or TRBV6-3 and TRBJ2-7, with a tentative D call TRBD2 (5 bases). The germline CDR1 and CDR2 sequences are MNHEY and SVGEGT. The V end was cut by 10 bases, the J end by 2 bases, with 12 bases between. The CDR3 totals 12 residues. The CDR3 nucleotides read TGTGCCACAGCGGAGGAGACCTACGAGCAGTACTTC. Its protein is CATAEETYEQYF.

This chain links TRBV29-1 with TRBJ2-7; TRBD1 aligns across 7 bases. The V gene's germline CDR1 is SQVTM and CDR2 ANQGSEA. The trim removed 5 bases at V and 4 bases at J, leaving 5 bases unmatched. This CDR3 is 12 amino acids long. The CDR3 protein is CSVLGGGYEQYF. The DNA for the CDR3 is TGCAGCGTTTTAGGGGGCGGGTACGAGCAGTACTTC.

This clonotype showed up many times. The V and J genes are TRBV9 and TRBJ2-4, with 12 nucleotides matching TRBD2. CDR3 length: 20 amino acids. V shed 4 bases, J shed 1 base, and the junction held 15 bases outside the gene matches. CDR1 is SGDLS and CDR2 is YYNGEE in the germline V gene. CDR3 in DNA: TGTGCCAGCAGCCCAGGCATTTTACTAGCGGGAGGAGGGGCCAAAAACATTCAGTACTTC. It is translated as CASSPGILLAGGGAKNIQYF.

This clonotype was counted many times. This sequence joins TRBV20-1 and TRBJ2-3; the match to TRBD2 covers 8 bases. Trimming cost V 4 bases and J 3 bases; bases outside gene matches: 6. Germline loops: CDR1 DFQATT, CDR2 SNEGSKA (reference sequence). This CDR3 is built from 14 residues. The chain's CDR3 is CSAKLGGRTDTQYF. DNA for the CDR3: TGCAGTGCTAAGCTGGGCGGGAGGACAGATACGCAGTATTTT.

In its sample, this clonotype was seen a few times. The chain couples TRBV10-2 to TRBJ2-7; the match to TRBD2 covers 7 bases. This CDR3 is 14 amino acids long. The trim removed 5 bases at V and 2 bases at J, leaving 6 bases unmatched. CDR1 is WSHSY, CDR2 SAAADI, per germline. For the CDR3, the DNA is TGCGCCAGCAGTCGGGACTACCACCCCTACGAGCAGTACTTC. Translated, it gives CASSRDYHPYEQYF.

V gene TRBV9 combines with J gene TRBJ1-4; D is unresolved. The CDR3 consists of 13 residues. With 0 bases removed from V and 10 bases from J, the gap between germline ends came to 10 bases. Looked up from germline, CDR1 is SGDLS and CDR2 is YYNGEE. CDR3 amino acids: CASSVEGGSKLFF. Written as DNA, the CDR3 is TGTGCCAGCAGCGTAGAGGGAGGCTCAAAACTGTTTTTT. Combining the CDR3 with reference TRBV9 and TRBJ1-4 gives the whole variable domain DSGVTQTPKHLITATGQRVTLRCSPRSGDLSVYWYQQSLDQGLQFLIQYYNGEERAKGNILERFSAQQFPDLHSELNLSSLELGDSALYFCASSVEGGSKLFFGSGTQLSVL.

In its sample, this clonotype was seen a few times. This chain uses TRBV7-2 with TRBJ2-4; tentatively, D is TRBD2 (6 bases). The CDR3 consists of 17 residues. Germline-derived CDR1 and CDR2 are SGHTA and FQGNSA. Trimming stripped 1 base from V and 0 bases from J, with 13 bases between. The CDR3 sequence is CASSLGAGLGAKNIQYF. Written as DNA, the CDR3 is TGTGCCAGCAGCTTAGGGGCGGGATTGGGAGCCAAAAACATTCAGTACTTC.

This clonotype was detected only a few times. V and J are TRBV9 and TRBJ2-7; D could derive from TRBD1 or TRBD2 (5 bases each). The length of the CDR3 is 14 residues. In germline, CDR1 is SGDLS, CDR2 YYNGEE. V was cut by 5 bases and J by 3 bases, with 15 bases left in between. This chain's CDR3 is CASSGGAESYEQYF. DNA of the CDR3: TGTGCCAGCAGTGGGGGAGCGGAGAGCTACGAGCAGTACTTC.

The chain joins TRBV18 to TRBJ1-1, with TRBD1 matching 8 bases. Per germline, CDR1 KGHSH and CDR2 LQKENI. Germline trimming cut 1 base from V and 7 bases from J; bases unmatched to any gene: 20. This CDR3 is 19 amino acids long. In DNA form, the CDR3 reads TGTGCCAGCTCACCACTTCAACCAGGGGGCTCAGGTATCTTGGGTGAAGCTTTCTTT. It yields the protein CASSPLQPGGSGILGEAFF.

This clonotype came up many times. CDR3 coding DNA: TGCAGTGCTAGAGCGCTAGCGGGAGGGCAGAGTGAGCAGTTCTTC. It codes for CSARALAGGQSEQFF. The chain links TRBV20-1 to TRBJ2-1; 12 bases agree with TRBD2. This CDR3 region has 15 residues. V gave up 1 base and J gave up 9 bases; unmatched junction bases: 7. From germline, CDR1 is DFQATT and CDR2 SNEGSKA (reference sequence).

The chain joins TRBV15 to TRBJ1-5, with 8 bases fitting TRBD1. Germline V gene lookup returns CDR1 LNHNV and CDR2 YYDKDF (reference sequence). J was trimmed by 6 bases and V by 6 bases; bases with no gene match: 7. There are 14 residues in the CDR3. The CDR3 loop is CATSPDRAGQPQHF. The CDR3 coding sequence is TGTGCCACCAGTCCGGACAGGGCGGGTCAGCCCCAGCATTTT.

This sequence joins TRBV20-1 and TRBJ2-1; perhaps D is TRBD1 or TRBD2 (6 bases each). The germline V and J ends were trimmed by 1 base and 6 bases, with 19 bases remaining between them. This CDR3 comprises 16 residues. CDR1 is DFQATT, CDR2 SNEGSKA, per germline (reference sequence). The CDR3 protein is CSARGAGAGLGNEQFF. CDR3 coding DNA: TGCAGTGCTAGAGGTGCAGGGGCGGGGTTGGGCAATGAGCAGTTCTTC.

This clonotype has a handful of counts. This sequence joins TRBV30 and TRBJ1-2; the D gene is possibly TRBD1 (5 bases). This CDR3 contains 11 residues. CDR1 and CDR2 from the germline V gene are GTSNPN and SVGIG (reference sequence). V was shortened by 5 bases and J by 4 bases, with 8 bases between the two germline ends. CDR3 protein: CAWYRIYGYTF. The CDR3 DNA reads as TGTGCCTGGTACAGGATCTATGGCTACACCTTC.

This clonotype was counted ten times or more. The rearrangement links TRBV29-1 to TRBJ1-1; D might be TRBD1 (5 bases). Trimming pared 6 bases from V and 5 bases from J, leaving 13 bases between. The CDR3 has 12 residues. The germline V gene has CDR1 SQVTM and CDR2 ANQGSEA. CDR3 nucleotide sequence: TGCAGCGTGGAGGGACTGCCAACTGAAGCTTTCTTT. This gives the protein CSVEGLPTEAFF.

CDR3 residues: CSAYSWGGAQETQYF. CDR3 in DNA: TGCAGTGCCTACTCATGGGGAGGGGCACAAGAGACCCAGTACTTC. The chain combines TRBV20-1 with TRBJ2-5; TRBD2 matches at 7 bases. Germline CDR1 reads DFQATT; CDR2 reads SNEGSKA (reference sequence). The CDR3 is made up of 15 amino acids. The V and J ends lost 6 bases and 2 bases, in that order; junction bases with no gene match: 12.

The chain carries TRBV25-1 and TRBJ1-3; D not resolved. Germline V gene data show CDR1 as MGHDK and CDR2 as SYGVNS. The CDR3 loop spans 19 amino acids. Trimming shortened V by 6 bases and J by 0 bases, and 24 bases separated the two germline ends. The CDR3 coding sequence is TGTGCCAGCAGCCCCCACCTCGTAACGGCCGCCTTCTCTGGAAACACCATATATTTT. It encodes CASSPHLVTAAFSGNTIYF.

CDR3 loop: CASSAGLAGVNEQYF. Here the CDR3 DNA reads TGCGCCAGCAGCGCGGGACTAGCGGGAGTTAACGAGCAGTACTTC. The chain carries TRBV5-1 and TRBJ2-7; 14 bases fit TRBD2. The CDR3 runs 15 residues. Germline V gene sequence: CDR1 SGHRS, CDR2 YFSETQ. The ends lost 4 bases at V and 5 bases at J; junction bases unmatched: 5.

This chain connects TRBV3-1 to TRBJ2-5; TRBD2 matches 7 bases. V was clipped by 4 bases and J by 6 bases; unmatched bases: 11. Germline values: CDR1 LGHDT, CDR2 YNNKEL (reference sequence). CDR3 length: 15 residues. CDR3 nucleotides: TGTGCCAGCAGCCGGCGAGGACTAGATCGGAAGACCCAGTACTTC. This sequence encodes CASSRRGLDRKTQYF.

In this sample, this clonotype turned up many times. The chain has TRBV6-2 or TRBV6-3 and TRBJ2-7, with 7 bases fitting TRBD1. The germline V gene has CDR1 MNHEY and CDR2 SVGEGT. The ends lost 2 bases at V and 5 bases at J; junction bases unmatched: 9. The CDR3 runs to 15 residues. The CDR3 nucleotides are TGTGCCAGCAGTTACCAAAACAGGGGATACAACGAGCAGTACTTC. Translating gives CASSYQNRGYNEQYF.

This chain connects TRBV20-1 to TRBJ2-2, with D possibly being TRBD1 (6 bases). Germline lookup yields CDR1 DFQATT and CDR2 SNEGSKA (reference sequence). This CDR3 contains 15 residues. Between the trimmed V and J ends, which lost 0 bases and 8 bases, there was a span of 16 bases. CDR3: CSARDSQGFNGELFF. The CDR3 DNA sequence: TGCAGTGCTAGAGATTCGCAGGGGTTTAATGGGGAGCTGTTTTTT.